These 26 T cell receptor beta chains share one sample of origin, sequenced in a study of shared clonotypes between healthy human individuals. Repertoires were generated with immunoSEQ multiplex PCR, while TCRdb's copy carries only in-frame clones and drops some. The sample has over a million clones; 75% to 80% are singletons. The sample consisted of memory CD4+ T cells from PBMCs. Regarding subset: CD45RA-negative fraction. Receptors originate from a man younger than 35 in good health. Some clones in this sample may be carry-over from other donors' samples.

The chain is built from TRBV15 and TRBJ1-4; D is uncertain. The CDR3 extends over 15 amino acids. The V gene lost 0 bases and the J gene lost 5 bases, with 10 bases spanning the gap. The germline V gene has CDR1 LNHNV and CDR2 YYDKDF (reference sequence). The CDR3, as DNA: TGTGCCACCAGCAGAGATTATACAGAAAATGAAAAACTGTTTTTT. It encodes CATSRDYTENEKLFF.

CDR3 amino acids: CASSDGSAWSEQYF. CDR3 in DNA: TGCGCCAGCAGCGATGGATCGGCCTGGAGCGAGCAGTACTTC. The chain links TRBV5-1 to TRBJ2-7; no clear D. V was cut by 4 bases and J by 6 bases, with 17 bases left in between. There are 14 residues in the CDR3. Germline V gives CDR1 SGHRS, CDR2 YFSETQ.

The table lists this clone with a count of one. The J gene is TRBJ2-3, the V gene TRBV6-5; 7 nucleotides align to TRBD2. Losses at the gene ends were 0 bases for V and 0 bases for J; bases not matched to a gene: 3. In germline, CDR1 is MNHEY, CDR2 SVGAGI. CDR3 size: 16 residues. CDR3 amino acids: CASSYSLAESTDTQYF. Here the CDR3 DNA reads TGTGCCAGCAGTTACTCGCTAGCGGAGAGCACAGATACGCAGTATTTT.

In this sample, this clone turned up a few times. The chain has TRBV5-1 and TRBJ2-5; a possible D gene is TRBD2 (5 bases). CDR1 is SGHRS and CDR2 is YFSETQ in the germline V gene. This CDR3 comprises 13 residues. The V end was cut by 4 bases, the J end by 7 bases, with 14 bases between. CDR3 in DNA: TGCGCCAGCAGCGCGGGCCCAACCGGGACCCAGTACTTC. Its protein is CASSAGPTGTQYF.

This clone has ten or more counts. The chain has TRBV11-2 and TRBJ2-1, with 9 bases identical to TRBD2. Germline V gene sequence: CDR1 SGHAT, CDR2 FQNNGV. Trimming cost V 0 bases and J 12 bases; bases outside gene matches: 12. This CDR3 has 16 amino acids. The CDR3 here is CASSLDRLGSGSGQFF. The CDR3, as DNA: TGTGCCAGCAGCTTAGATCGCCTTGGTAGCGGGAGCGGGCAGTTCTTC. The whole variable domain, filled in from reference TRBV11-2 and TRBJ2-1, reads EAGVAQSPRYKIIEKRQSVAFWCNPISGHATLYWYQQILGQGPKLLIQFQNNGVVDDSQLPKDRFSAERLKGVDSTLKIQPAKLEDSAVYLCASSLDRLGSGSGQFFGPGTRLTVL.

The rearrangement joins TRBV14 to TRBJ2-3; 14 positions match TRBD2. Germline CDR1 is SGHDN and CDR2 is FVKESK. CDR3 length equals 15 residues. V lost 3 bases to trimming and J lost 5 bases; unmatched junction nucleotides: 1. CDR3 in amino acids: CASSQGTSGGDTQYF. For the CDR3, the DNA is TGTGCCAGCAGCCAGGGGACTAGCGGGGGAGATACGCAGTATTTT. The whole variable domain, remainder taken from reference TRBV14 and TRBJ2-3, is EAGVTQFPSHSVIEKGQTVTLRCDPISGHDNLYWYRRVMGKEIKFLLHFVKESKQDESGMPNNRFLAERTGGTYSTLKVQPAELEDSGVYFCASSQGTSGGDTQYFGPGTRLTVL.

DNA of the CDR3: TGCAGCACCCGAGAGAACACTGAAGCTTTCTTT. Translating it yields CSTRENTEAFF. V is TRBV29-1 and J is TRBJ1-1; D not certain. The V gene's germline CDR1 is SQVTM and CDR2 ANQGSEA. This CDR3 region has 11 residues. Trimming removed 8 bases from V and 1 base from J, with 8 bases in between.

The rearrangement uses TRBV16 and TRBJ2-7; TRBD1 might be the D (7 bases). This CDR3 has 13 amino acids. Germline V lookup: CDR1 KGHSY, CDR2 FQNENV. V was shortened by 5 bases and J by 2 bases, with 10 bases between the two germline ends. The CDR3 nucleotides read TGTGCCAGCAGCGCGGGACAGACCTACGAGCAGTACTTC. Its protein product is CASSAGQTYEQYF. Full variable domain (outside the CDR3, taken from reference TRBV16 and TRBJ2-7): GEEVAQTPKHLVRGEGQKAKLYCAPIKGHSYVFWYQQVLKNEFKFLISFQNENVFDETGMPKERFSAKCLPNSPCSLEIQATKLEDSAVYFCASSAGQTYEQYFGPGTRLTVT.

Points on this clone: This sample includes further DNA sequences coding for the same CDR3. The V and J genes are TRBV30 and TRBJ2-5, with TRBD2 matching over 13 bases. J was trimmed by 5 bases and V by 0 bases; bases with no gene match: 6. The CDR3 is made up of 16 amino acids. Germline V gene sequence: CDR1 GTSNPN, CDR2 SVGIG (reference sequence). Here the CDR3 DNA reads TGTGCCTGGAGTGTAGGACTAGCGGGAGTCCGGGAGACCCAGTACTTC. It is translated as CAWSVGLAGVRETQYF.

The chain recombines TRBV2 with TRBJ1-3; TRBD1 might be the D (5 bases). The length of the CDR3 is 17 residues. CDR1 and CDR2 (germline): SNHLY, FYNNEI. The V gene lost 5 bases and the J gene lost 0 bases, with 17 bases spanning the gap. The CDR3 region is CASSLQALFSSGNTIYF. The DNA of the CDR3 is TGTGCCAGCAGTTTACAGGCCCTCTTCAGCTCTGGAAACACCATATATTTT.

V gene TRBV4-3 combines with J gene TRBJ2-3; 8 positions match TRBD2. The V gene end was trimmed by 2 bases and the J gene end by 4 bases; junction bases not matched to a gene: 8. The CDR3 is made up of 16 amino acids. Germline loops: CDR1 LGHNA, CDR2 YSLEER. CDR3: CASSQKPGLGADTQYF. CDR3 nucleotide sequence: TGCGCCAGCAGCCAAAAGCCGGGACTAGGGGCAGATACGCAGTATTTT.

The chain's CDR3 is CASSLEKPENEQFF. As DNA, the CDR3 is TGCGCCAGCAGCCTTGAGAAGCCAGAGAATGAGCAGTTCTTC. This chain joins TRBV5-1 and TRBJ2-1; D not certain. This CDR3 spans 14 amino acids. Per germline, CDR1 SGHRS and CDR2 YFSETQ. With 4 bases removed from V and 7 bases from J, the gap between germline ends came to 15 bases.

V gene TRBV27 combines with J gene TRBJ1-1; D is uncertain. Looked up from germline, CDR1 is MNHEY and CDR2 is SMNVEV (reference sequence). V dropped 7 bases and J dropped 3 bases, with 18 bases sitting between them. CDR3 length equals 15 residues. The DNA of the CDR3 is TGTGCCAGCAACCCCGATTTAACAAATGACACTGAAGCTTTCTTT. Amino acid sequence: CASNPDLTNDTEAFF.

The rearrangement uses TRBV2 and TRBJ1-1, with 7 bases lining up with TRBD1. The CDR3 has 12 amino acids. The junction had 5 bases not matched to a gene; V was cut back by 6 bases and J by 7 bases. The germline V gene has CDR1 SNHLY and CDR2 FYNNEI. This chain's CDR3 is CASSIQGIEAFF. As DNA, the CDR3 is TGTGCCAGCAGCATACAGGGGATTGAAGCTTTCTTT.

CDR3 nucleotide sequence: TGTGCCAGTCAGGGTTCGGGCACTGAAGCTTTCTTT. This gives the protein CASQGSGTEAFF. V gene TRBV19 combines with J gene TRBJ1-1, with a weak D call TRBD1 (5 bases). Trimming removed 8 bases at V and 4 bases at J, with 11 bases between. CDR1 is LNHDA, CDR2 SQIVND, per germline (reference sequence). There are 12 residues in the CDR3.

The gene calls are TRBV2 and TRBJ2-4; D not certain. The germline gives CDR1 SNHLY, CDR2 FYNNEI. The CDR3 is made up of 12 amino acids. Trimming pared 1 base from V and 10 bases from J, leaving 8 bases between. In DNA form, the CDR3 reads TGTGCCAGCAGTGAAGAATCAGTTATTCAGTACTTC. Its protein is CASSEESVIQYF. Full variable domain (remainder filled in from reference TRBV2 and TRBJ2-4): EPEVTQTPSHQVTQMGQEVILRCVPISNHLYFYWYRQILGQKVEFLVSFYNNEISEKSEIFDDQFSVERPDGSNFTLKIRSTKLEDSAMYFCASSEESVIQYFGAGTRLSVL.

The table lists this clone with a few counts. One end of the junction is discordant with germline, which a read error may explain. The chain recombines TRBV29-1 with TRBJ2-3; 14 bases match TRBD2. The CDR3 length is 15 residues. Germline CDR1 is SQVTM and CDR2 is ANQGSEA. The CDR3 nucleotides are TGTTGTGGGGTAGGACTAGCGGGAGGTTCAGATACGCAGTATTTT. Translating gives CCGVGLAGGSDTQYF.

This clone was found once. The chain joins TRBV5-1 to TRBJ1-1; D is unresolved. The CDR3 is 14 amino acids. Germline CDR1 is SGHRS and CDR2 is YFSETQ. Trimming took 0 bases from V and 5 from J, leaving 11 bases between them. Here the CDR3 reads CASSLGRNPTEAFF. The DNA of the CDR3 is TGCGCCAGCAGCTTGGGAAGGAACCCAACTGAAGCTTTCTTT.

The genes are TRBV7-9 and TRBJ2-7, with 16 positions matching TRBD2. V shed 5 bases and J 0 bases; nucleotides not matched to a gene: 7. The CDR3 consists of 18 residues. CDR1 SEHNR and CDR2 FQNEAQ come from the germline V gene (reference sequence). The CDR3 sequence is CASSPGLAGGGSSYEQYF. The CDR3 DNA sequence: TGTGCCAGCAGCCCGGGACTAGCGGGAGGGGGCTCCTCCTACGAGCAGTACTTC.

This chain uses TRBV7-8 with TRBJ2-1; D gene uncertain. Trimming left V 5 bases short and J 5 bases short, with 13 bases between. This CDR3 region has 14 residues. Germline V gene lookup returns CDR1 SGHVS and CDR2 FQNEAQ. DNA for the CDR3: TGTGCCAGCAGCCTGATGTCCGTCAACAATGAGCAGTTCTTC. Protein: CASSLMSVNNEQFF.

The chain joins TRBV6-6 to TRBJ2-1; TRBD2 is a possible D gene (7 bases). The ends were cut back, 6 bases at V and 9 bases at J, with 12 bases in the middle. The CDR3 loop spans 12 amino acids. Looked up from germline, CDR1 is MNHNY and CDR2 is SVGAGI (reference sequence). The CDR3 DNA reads TGTGCCAGCAGCCAAGGGGGGGGTGAGCAGTTCTTC. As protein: CASSQGGGEQFF.

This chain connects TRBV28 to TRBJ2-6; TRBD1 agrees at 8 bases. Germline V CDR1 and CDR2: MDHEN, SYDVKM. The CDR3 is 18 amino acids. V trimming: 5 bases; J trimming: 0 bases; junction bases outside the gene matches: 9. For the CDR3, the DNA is TGTGCCAGCAGTCACTCAGGGACAGGCCGCTCTGGGGCCAACGTCCTGACTTTC. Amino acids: CASSHSGTGRSGANVLTF.

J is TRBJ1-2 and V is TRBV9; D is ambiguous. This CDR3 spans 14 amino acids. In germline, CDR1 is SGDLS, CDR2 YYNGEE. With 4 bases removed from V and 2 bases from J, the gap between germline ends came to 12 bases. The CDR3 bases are TGTGCCAGCAGCTCTCAGACTGTAAACTATGGCTACACCTTC. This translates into CASSSQTVNYGYTF. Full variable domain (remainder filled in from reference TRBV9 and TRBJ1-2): DSGVTQTPKHLITATGQRVTLRCSPRSGDLSVYWYQQSLDQGLQFLIQYYNGEERAKGNILERFSAQQFPDLHSELNLSSLELGDSALYFCASSSQTVNYGYTFGSGTRLTVV.

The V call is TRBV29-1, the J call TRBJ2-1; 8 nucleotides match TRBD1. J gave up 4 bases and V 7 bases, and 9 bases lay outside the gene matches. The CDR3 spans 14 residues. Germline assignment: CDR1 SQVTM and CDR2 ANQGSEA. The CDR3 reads CSAGQGWGYNEQFF. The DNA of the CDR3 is TGCAGCGCTGGACAGGGTTGGGGATACAATGAGCAGTTCTTC.

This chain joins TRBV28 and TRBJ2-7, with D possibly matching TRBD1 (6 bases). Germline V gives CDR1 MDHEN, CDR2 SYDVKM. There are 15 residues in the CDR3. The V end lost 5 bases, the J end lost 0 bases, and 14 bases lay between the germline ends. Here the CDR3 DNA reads TGTGCCAGCAGTCCACCGGGACAAAGCTCCTACGAGCAGTACTTC. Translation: CASSPPGQSSYEQYF.

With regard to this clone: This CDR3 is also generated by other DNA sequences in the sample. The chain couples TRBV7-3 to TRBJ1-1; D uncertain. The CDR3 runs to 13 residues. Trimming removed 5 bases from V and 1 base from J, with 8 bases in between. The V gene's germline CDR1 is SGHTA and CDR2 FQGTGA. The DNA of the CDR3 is TGTGCCAGCAGCCTCGATCCGAACACTGAAGCTTTCTTT. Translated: CASSLDPNTEAFF.